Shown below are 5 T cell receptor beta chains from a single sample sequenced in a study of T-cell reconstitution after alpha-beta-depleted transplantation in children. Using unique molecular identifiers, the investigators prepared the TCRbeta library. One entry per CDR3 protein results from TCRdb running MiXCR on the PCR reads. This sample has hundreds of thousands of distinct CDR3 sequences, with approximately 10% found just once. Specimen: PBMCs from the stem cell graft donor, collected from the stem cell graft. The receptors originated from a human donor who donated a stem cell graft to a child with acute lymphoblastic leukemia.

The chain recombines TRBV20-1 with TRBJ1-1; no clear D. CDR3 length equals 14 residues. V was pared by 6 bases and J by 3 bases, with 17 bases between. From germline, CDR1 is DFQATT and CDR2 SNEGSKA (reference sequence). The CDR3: CSAPGPSSDTEAFF. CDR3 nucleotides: TGCAGTGCCCCCGGGCCCAGTTCGGACACTGAAGCTTTCTTT.

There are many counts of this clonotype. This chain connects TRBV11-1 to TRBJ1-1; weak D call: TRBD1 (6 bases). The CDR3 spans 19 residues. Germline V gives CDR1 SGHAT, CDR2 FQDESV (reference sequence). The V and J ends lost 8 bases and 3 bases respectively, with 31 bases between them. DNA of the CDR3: TGTGCCAGCGCCACCCCCCTGGGAAACAACAGGGCTGGGGACACTGAAGCTTTCTTT. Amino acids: CASATPLGNNRAGDTEAFF.

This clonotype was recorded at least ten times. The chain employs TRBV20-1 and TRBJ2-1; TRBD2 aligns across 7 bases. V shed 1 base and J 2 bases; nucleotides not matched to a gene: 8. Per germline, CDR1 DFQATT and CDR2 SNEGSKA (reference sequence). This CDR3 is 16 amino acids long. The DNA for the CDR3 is TGCAGTGCTAGAGTAGAGCGGGGCTTCCCCTACAATGAGCAGTTCTTC. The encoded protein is CSARVERGFPYNEQFF.

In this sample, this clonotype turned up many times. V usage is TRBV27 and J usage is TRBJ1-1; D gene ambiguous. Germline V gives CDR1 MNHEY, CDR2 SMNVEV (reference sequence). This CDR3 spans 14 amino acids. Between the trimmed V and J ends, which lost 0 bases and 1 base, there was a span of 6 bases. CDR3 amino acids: CASSLSGKNTEAFF. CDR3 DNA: TGTGCCAGCAGTTTATCAGGAAAGAACACTGAAGCTTTCTTT.

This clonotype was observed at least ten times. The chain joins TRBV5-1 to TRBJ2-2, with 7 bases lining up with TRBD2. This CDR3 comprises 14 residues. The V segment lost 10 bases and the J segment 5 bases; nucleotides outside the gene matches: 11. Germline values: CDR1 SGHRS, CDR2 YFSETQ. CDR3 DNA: TGCGCCTCCACGGTCCAGCGGGATACCGGGGAGCTGTTTTTT. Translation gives CASTVQRDTGELFF.